These 9 T cell receptor beta chains came from one sample sequenced in a study of cytomegalovirus exposure and HLA in healthy donors (dated by TCRdb to the late 2010s). Library prep was done by the immunoSEQ multiplex PCR assay. The multiplex PCR relied on a mix of 60 forward primers for TCR Vbeta segments and 13 reverse primers for TCR Jbeta segments. TCRdb retrieved this table from immuneACCESS and kept in-frame rearrangements only. Not all clones are present; in checked studies, unresolved V genes account for under half, and no reason is known for the remainder. Recorded for this sample are 170,000 or so clones; around 80% of them occurred a single time. The top ten hold more than 4% of the sample. Sequenced material: PBMCs. The receptors were gathered from a man aged 18 to 30 in good health and CMV-seronegative.

This rearrangement joins TRBV19 to TRBJ2-7, with D hard to call. The CDR3 runs 14 residues. Trimming pared 5 bases from V and 0 bases from J, leaving 11 bases between. In germline, CDR1 is LNHDA, CDR2 SQIVND (reference sequence). The CDR3 is CASSVTLNSYEQYF. As DNA, the CDR3 is TGTGCCAGTAGTGTGACTCTTAACTCCTACGAGCAGTACTTC.

This chain links TRBV12-5 with TRBJ1-2, with 7 bases identical to TRBD1. The CDR3 is 16 residues long. CDR1 and CDR2 (germline): LGHNT, FRNRAP. Germline trimming cut 0 bases from V and 4 bases from J; bases unmatched to any gene: 8. As DNA, the CDR3 is TGTGCTAGTGGTTTGGTAACGGAGGGGGCGGCCTATGGCTACACCTTC. Amino acid sequence: CASGLVTEGAAYGYTF.

This chain links TRBV4-1 with TRBJ1-4; possibly TRBD1 for D (5 bases). Germline lookup yields CDR1 MGHRA and CDR2 YSYEKL. V lost 5 bases, J lost 12 bases, and 16 bases lay in between. The CDR3 runs 13 residues. The CDR3 is CASSWDRGWELFF. CDR3 sequence (DNA): TGCGCCAGCAGCTGGGACCGGGGGTGGGAACTGTTTTTT.

This clone was seen only a few times. The chain employs TRBV30 and TRBJ1-5, with a weak D call TRBD1 (5 bases). The V end lost 3 bases, the J end lost 3 bases, and 12 bases lay between the germline ends. CDR1 GTSNPN and CDR2 SVGIG come from the germline V gene (reference sequence). This CDR3 has 14 amino acids. The CDR3 region is CAWRGALYNQPQHF. In DNA, the CDR3 is TGTGCCTGGAGAGGGGCCCTATACAATCAGCCCCAGCATTTT.

The chain has TRBV20-1 and TRBJ1-1; no clear D. The V end lost 3 bases, the J end lost 6 bases, and 8 bases lay between the germline ends. Germline values: CDR1 DFQATT, CDR2 SNEGSKA (reference sequence). The CDR3 has 11 residues. The CDR3 loop is CSASLGAEAFF. In DNA form, the CDR3 reads TGCAGTGCTAGTCTGGGCGCTGAAGCTTTCTTT.

J is TRBJ1-3 and V is TRBV10-3; D may be TRBD1 (5 bases). The V gene's germline CDR1 is ENHRY and CDR2 SYGVKD. The CDR3 has 16 residues. Between the trimmed V and J ends, which lost 11 bases and 0 bases, there was a span of 20 bases. CDR3 bases: TGTGCCGCCGAGACTGGACAACGGGCCTCTGGAAACACCATATATTTT. Protein: CAAETGQRASGNTIYF.

The chain combines TRBV25-1 with TRBJ2-1; D is possibly TRBD1 (5 bases). This CDR3 comprises 14 residues. Trimming pared 1 base from V and 4 bases from J, leaving 8 bases between. From germline, CDR1 is MGHDK and CDR2 SYGVNS. This chain's CDR3 is CASSELGQYNEQFF. The CDR3 region has the DNA TGTGCCAGCAGTGAATTGGGGCAATACAATGAGCAGTTCTTC. The complete variable domain, with remaining parts taken from reference TRBV25-1 and TRBJ2-1, reads EADIYQTPRYLVIGTGKKITLECSQTMGHDKMYWYQQDPGMELHLIHYSYGVNSTEKGDLSSESTVSRIRTEHFPLTLESARPSHTSQYLCASSELGQYNEQFFGPGTRLTVL.

The chain carries TRBV7-8 and TRBJ2-5; TRBD1 matches 9 bases. The end of the DNA is better explained by TRBJ2-7, so the J call may be wrong. The germline V gene has CDR1 SGHVS and CDR2 FQNEAQ. The CDR3 loop spans 13 amino acids. CDR3 sequence (DNA): TGTGCCAGCAGTCCAGGACAGGGGTACGAGCAGTACTTC. Protein product: CASSPGQGYEQYF.

The chain carries TRBV7-9 and TRBJ2-2, with 7 bases identical to TRBD1. The CDR3 is 17 amino acids. Germline CDR1 reads SEHNR; CDR2 reads FQNEAQ (reference sequence). The trim removed 1 base at V and 4 bases at J, leaving 9 bases unmatched. The CDR3 DNA is TGTGCCAGCAGCTTAGTCCGACAGGGTATGAGCACCGGGGAGCTGTTTTTT. Translated, it gives CASSLVRQGMSTGELFF. Using reference TRBV7-9 and TRBJ2-2 for the parts outside the CDR3, the full variable domain is DTGVSQNPRHKITKRGQNVTFRCDPISEHNRLYWYRQTLGQGPEFLTYFQNEAQLEKSRLLSDRFSAERPKGSFSTLEIQRTEQGDSAMYLCASSLVRQGMSTGELFFGEGSRLTVL.